The rows below give T cell receptor beta chains drawn from one sample of a study of siplizumab effects on memory and regulatory T cells. Sequencing was performed with immunoSEQ multiplex PCR; in TCRdb, only in-frame clones are kept and a portion is missing. The repertoire has over 80,000 clones, over 90% of them found once; the top ten carry around 1.4%. Sample: non-Treg CD4+ T cells sorted from blood. These TCRs come from a human donor in good health. Each CDR3 is given with its conserved first and last residue. Each record gives: J gene, clone size, V gene, D gene, CDR3 length, CDR3 protein, CDR3 DNA. D genes are given only for firm matches. Clone size, where shown, is once, few, many, or a class for clones that have expanded.

TRBJ1-2 | NA | TRBV28 | TRBD1 | 15 | CASSVAGTGDYGYTF | TGTGCCAGCAGTGTAGCCGGGACAGGGGATTATGGCTACACCTTC
TRBJ2-1 | NA | TRBV5-5 | TRBD2 | 16 | CASSLGRTSGYNEQFF | TGTGCCAGCAGCTTGGGACGGACTAGCGGCTACAATGAGCAGTTCTTC
TRBJ2-7 | NA | TRBV28 | TRBD2 | 11 | CASSSLTSCYF | TGTGCCAGCAGTTCCCTGACTAGCTGCTACTTC
TRBJ1-1 | NA | TRBV19 | NA | 16 | CASSTNTPGGNTEAFF | TGTGCCAGTAGTACAAACACACCCGGCGGGAACACTGAAGCTTTCTTT
TRBJ2-7 | NA | TRBV30 | NA | 12 | CAWGTGTYEQYF | TGTGCCTGGGGGACGGGGACCTACGAGCAGTACTTC
TRBJ2-2 | NA | TRBV11-3 | TRBD1 | 14 | CASSLDRTTGELFF | TGTGCCAGCAGCCTGGACAGGACCACCGGGGAGCTGTTTTTT
TRBJ2-1 | NA | TRBV20-1 | NA | 11 | CSAPIPHEQFF | TGCAGTGCACCGATACCCCATGAGCAGTTCTTC
TRBJ2-1 | NA | TRBV10-3 | NA | 13 | CAIKGLMAHEQFF | TGTGCCATCAAGGGCTTGATGGCGCATGAGCAGTTCTTC
TRBJ1-5 | once | TRBV27 | TRBD1 | 15 | CASKRTGPNNQPQHF | TGTGCCAGCAAAAGGACAGGGCCGAACAATCAGCCCCAGCATTTT
TRBJ2-3 | once | TRBV18 | NA | 14 | CASSPPVESHTQYF | TGTGCCAGCTCACCACCGGTCGAATCGCATACGCAGTATTTT
TRBJ2-2 | NA | TRBV5-4 | TRBD2 | 17 | CASSPPGLAGQAGELFF | TGTGCCAGCAGCCCCCCCGGACTAGCGGGACAAGCCGGGGAGCTGTTTTTT
TRBJ2-1 | NA | TRBV11-2 | NA | 14 | CASMLRVTDNEQFF | TGTGCCAGCATGCTCCGAGTCACCGACAATGAGCAGTTCTTC
TRBJ1-3 | NA | TRBV5-4 | TRBD1 | 15 | CASSTGDRVGNTIYF | TGTGCCAGCAGCACGGGGGACAGGGTGGGAAACACCATATATTTT
TRBJ2-7 | NA | TRBV5-1 | NA | 14 | CASRQGHSGHEQYF | TGCGCCAGCAGACAGGGCCACTCCGGGCACGAGCAGTACTTC
TRBJ1-4 | NA | TRBV28 | NA | 14 | CASSPPNPGEKLFF | TGTGCCAGCAGTCCCCCGAACCCGGGAGAAAAACTGTTTTTT
TRBJ2-7 | NA | TRBV28 | NA | 12 | CATTRGIYEQYF | TGTGCCACCACCAGGGGCATTTACGAGCAGTACTTC
TRBJ1-5 | NA | TRBV6-1 | TRBD1 | 15 | CASSRTGIWDQPQHF | TGTGCCAGCAGTAGGACAGGGATATGGGATCAGCCCCAGCATTTT
TRBJ1-2 | NA | TRBV18 | TRBD1 | 13 | CASSPDRDYGYTF | TGTGCCAGCTCACCCGACAGGGACTATGGCTACACCTTC
TRBJ2-1 | NA | TRBV5-1 | NA | 15 | CASSLELGLYNEQFF | TGCGCCAGCAGCTTGGAATTGGGACTGTACAATGAGCAGTTCTTC
TRBJ2-1 | NA | TRBV6-4 | NA | 13 | CASSSLAHNEQFF | TGTGCCAGCAGTTCACTAGCCCACAATGAGCAGTTCTTC
TRBJ2-2 | NA | TRBV5-6 | TRBD2 | 14 | CASKGGAATGELFF | TGTGCCAGCAAGGGAGGGGCGGCCACCGGGGAGCTGTTTTTT
TRBJ1-1 | NA | TRBV10-1 | NA | 12 | CASSDPNTEAFF | TGCGCCAGCAGCGATCCGAACACTGAAGCTTTCTTT
TRBJ2-1 | NA | TRBV5-1 | TRBD2 | 13 | CASSLAVPGGPFF | TGCGCCAGCAGCTTGGCGGTGCCGGGAGGGCCTTTCTTC
TRBJ2-1 | NA | TRBV19 | TRBD2 | 18 | CASSRSPGLAGLYNEQFF | TGTGCCAGTAGTAGGTCCCCGGGACTAGCGGGGTTATACAATGAGCAGTTCTTC
TRBJ2-1 | NA | TRBV4-1 | NA | 13 | CASSQAGSFEQFF | TGCGCCAGCAGCCAAGCAGGTAGCTTTGAGCAGTTCTTC
TRBJ1-5 | NA | TRBV19 | TRBD1 | 17 | CASSTQTTGSSNQPQHF | TGTGCCAGTAGTACCCAAACGACAGGGTCGAGCAATCAGCCCCAGCATTTT
TRBJ2-1 | NA | TRBV29-1 | NA | 12 | CSVEGVTGEEFF | TGCAGCGTTGAAGGGGTAACAGGGGAGGAGTTCTTC
TRBJ2-5 | NA | TRBV7-3 | NA | 13 | CASSPTAVLAQYF | TGTGCCAGCAGCCCAACGGCCGTTTTGGCCCAGTACTTC
TRBJ2-3 | NA | TRBV6-6 | TRBD2 | 13 | CASSRGGEDTQYF | TGTGCCAGCAGCCGGGGGGGCGAGGATACGCAGTATTTT
TRBJ1-2 | NA | TRBV28 | NA | 11 | CASSLGRGYTF | TGTGCCAGCAGTCTTGGACGTGGCTACACCTTC
TRBJ2-1 | NA | TRBV14 | TRBD2 | 15 | CASSRRAGVNNEQFF | TGTGCCAGCAGCCGCAGGGCGGGAGTTAACAATGAGCAGTTCTTC
TRBJ1-5 | NA | TRBV2 | NA | 15 | CASSERLNSNQPQHF | TGTGCCAGCAGTGAAAGGCTCAATAGCAATCAGCCCCAGCATTTT
TRBJ2-3 | NA | TRBV2 | NA | 15 | CASSEVGLVTDTQYF | TGTGCCAGCAGTGAAGTCGGTCTAGTTACAGATACGCAGTATTTT
TRBJ1-1 | NA | TRBV6-1 | TRBD1 | 14 | CASRGTGEGAEAFF | TGTGCCAGCAGGGGGACAGGGGAGGGGGCTGAAGCTTTCTTT
TRBJ2-7 | NA | TRBV28 | NA | 15 | CASSFVKGDRYEQYF | TGTGCCAGCAGTTTCGTAAAGGGAGATCGCTACGAGCAGTACTTC
TRBJ2-2 | NA | TRBV14 | TRBD1 | 14 | CASTVNRGSGELFF | TGTGCCAGCACGGTTAACAGGGGCTCCGGGGAGCTGTTTTTT
TRBJ2-1 | once | TRBV5-1 | NA | 16 | CASSGNSYLSYNEQFF | TGCGCCAGCAGCGGAAACAGTTACTTGTCCTACAATGAGCAGTTCTTC
TRBJ2-2 | NA | TRBV5-1 | NA | 13 | CASSLAGPGELFF | TGCGCCAGCAGCTTGGCAGGCCCCGGGGAGCTGTTTTTT
TRBJ2-3 | NA | TRBV7-3 | TRBD1 | 16 | CASSRRGQGGTDTQYF | TGTGCCAGCAGTCGACGGGGACAGGGGGGTACAGATACGCAGTATTTT
TRBJ2-2 | NA | TRBV28 | NA | 12 | CASSWRSGELFF | TGTGCCAGCAGTTGGAGATCCGGGGAGCTGTTTTTT
TRBJ2-3 | NA | TRBV7-3 | NA | 14 | CASSLIGSTDTQYF | TGTGCCAGCAGCTTAATCGGGAGCACAGATACGCAGTATTTT
TRBJ2-3 | NA | TRBV7-8 | TRBD2 | 16 | CASSVLTSGSTDTQYF | TGTGCCAGCAGCGTCCTGACTAGCGGTTCCACAGATACGCAGTATTTT
TRBJ2-1 | NA | TRBV7-9 | NA | 17 | CASSLLERVPTSDEQFF | TGTGCCAGCAGCTTACTGGAACGGGTACCCACCTCGGATGAGCAGTTCTTC
TRBJ1-1 | NA | TRBV9 | NA | 14 | CASSVGEANTEAFF | TGTGCCAGCAGCGTTGGAGAGGCGAACACTGAAGCTTTCTTT
TRBJ2-5 | NA | TRBV19 | TRBD1 | 15 | CASSIRDSLQETQYF | TGTGCCAGTAGTATCCGGGACAGCCTCCAAGAGACCCAGTACTTC
TRBJ2-2 | NA | TRBV4-1 | NA | 14 | CASSQTATTGELFF | TGCGCCAGCAGCCAAACAGCAACCACCGGGGAGCTGTTTTTT
TRBJ2-7 | NA | TRBV7-8 | NA | 14 | CASSPRSFRYEQYF | TGTGCCAGCAGCCCTCGGTCCTTTCGCTACGAGCAGTACTTC
TRBJ1-1 | NA | TRBV27 | NA | 13 | CASTPGWSTEAFF | TGTGCCAGTACTCCAGGGTGGAGCACTGAAGCTTTCTTT
TRBJ1-2 | once | TRBV28 | TRBD1 | 13 | CASRPQGAPGYTF | TGTGCCAGCAGACCTCAGGGGGCGCCCGGCTACACCTTC
TRBJ1-1 | NA | TRBV7-9 | NA | 14 | CASSLAPRGGEAFF | TGTGCCAGCAGCTTAGCGCCTCGGGGTGGGGAAGCTTTCTTT
TRBJ1-5 | once | TRBV6-1 | TRBD1 | 15 | CASRGTGWSNQPQHF | TGTGCCAGCAGGGGGACAGGGTGGAGCAATCAGCCCCAGCATTTT
TRBJ1-2 | NA | TRBV6-1 | NA | 11 | CASSSGYGYTF | TGTGCCAGCAGTTCAGGGTATGGCTACACCTTC
TRBJ2-1 | NA | TRBV18 | NA | 13 | CASSPREPNEQFF | TGTGCCAGCTCACCAAGGGAGCCCAATGAGCAGTTCTTC
TRBJ1-5 | NA | TRBV28 | NA | 14 | CASSATGFYQPQHF | TGTGCCAGCAGTGCTACAGGGTTTTATCAGCCCCAGCATTTT
TRBJ2-7 | NA | TRBV5-5 | NA | 13 | CASSFGGFYEQYF | TGTGCCAGCAGCTTTGGGGGTTTCTACGAGCAGTACTTC
TRBJ1-1 | NA | TRBV6-1 | NA | 14 | CASSEGSMNTEAFF | TGTGCCAGCAGTGAAGGGAGCATGAACACTGAAGCTTTCTTT
TRBJ1-1 | few | TRBV11-1 | NA | 12 | CASSLGKIEAFF | TGTGCCAGCAGCTTAGGGAAGATTGAAGCTTTCTTT